The 28 T cell receptor beta chains given below trace back to one sample, sequenced in a study of T-cell reconstitution after alpha-beta-depleted transplantation in children. Unique molecular identifiers were incorporated into the prepared TCRbeta library. Via MiXCR, TCRdb re-called the PCR reads, giving one row per CDR3 protein. The top ten clones hold around 5% of a sample with 700,000 to 950,000 distinct CDR3 sequences, around 15% of them seen once. Sequences were derived from PBMCs, mostly from graft donor cells, sampled 360 days after TCRalphabeta/CD19-depleted stem cell transplant. Source of these receptors: a male patient younger than 18 who had a stem cell transplant for acute lymphoblastic leukemia, so the T cells may come from the graft donor.

The chain joins TRBV6-1 to TRBJ2-7; TRBD2 matches 14 bases. The CDR3 is made up of 17 amino acids. V shed 6 bases, J shed 2 bases, and the junction held 9 bases outside the gene matches. Germline V gene sequence: CDR1 MNHNS, CDR2 SASEGT. CDR3 sequence (DNA): TGTGCCAGCAGCCCGGGACTAGCGGGAGTGGCGACCTACGAGCAGTACTTC. Amino acids: CASSPGLAGVATYEQYF.

The V and J genes are TRBV19 and TRBJ2-7, with 7 positions matching TRBD2. The CDR3 length is 13 residues. CDR1 and CDR2 (germline): LNHDA, SQIVND (reference sequence). V lost 6 bases and J lost 2; bases outside the gene matches: 4. Here the CDR3 reads CASRAGSAYEQYF. The CDR3 DNA is TGTGCCAGTAGAGCGGGATCGGCCTACGAGCAGTACTTC.

This clonotype was seen more than once but under ten times. J is TRBJ2-1 and V is TRBV12-3 or TRBV12-4; 10 nucleotides match TRBD2. J was trimmed by 5 bases and V by 4 bases; bases with no gene match: 8. The CDR3 covers 16 residues. The CDR3 spells CASSSRSGRVDNEQFF. CDR3 sequence (DNA): TGTGCCAGCAGTTCTAGGAGCGGGAGGGTTGACAATGAGCAGTTCTTC.

The rearrangement joins TRBV29-1 to TRBJ2-2; 7 bases are shared with TRBD1. Germline CDR1 reads SQVTM; CDR2 reads ANQGSEA. Losses at the gene ends were 4 bases for V and 4 bases for J; bases not matched to a gene: 3. The CDR3 totals 13 residues. In DNA form, the CDR3 reads TGCAGCGTTGCGGCAGGGGGCACCGGGGAGCTGTTTTTT. As protein: CSVAAGGTGELFF.

Ten or more counts support this clonotype. The rearrangement uses TRBV5-1 and TRBJ2-7; the D is unclear. The length of the CDR3 is 14 residues. Per germline, CDR1 SGHRS and CDR2 YFSETQ. Between the trimmed V and J ends, which lost 1 base and 1 base, there was a span of 9 bases. The CDR3 loop reads CASSLSYRSYEQYF. CDR3 nucleotide sequence: TGCGCCAGCAGCTTGTCTTACAGATCCTACGAGCAGTACTTC.

V is TRBV5-1 and J is TRBJ2-3; 7 nucleotides line up with TRBD2. Germline CDR1 reads SGHRS; CDR2 reads YFSETQ. The ends lost 4 bases at V and 3 bases at J; junction bases unmatched: 8. The CDR3 has 15 residues. This chain's CDR3 is CASSLSGTATDTQYF. In DNA form, the CDR3 reads TGCGCCAGCAGCCTAAGCGGGACCGCGACAGATACGCAGTATTTT. Full variable domain (remainder filled in from reference TRBV5-1 and TRBJ2-3): KAGVTQTPRYLIKTRGQQVTLSCSPISGHRSVSWYQQTPGQGLQFLFEYFSETQRNKGNFPGRFSGRQFSNSRSEMNVSTLELGDSALYLCASSLSGTATDTQYFGPGTRLTVL.

This clonotype was counted only a few times. The CDR3 region is CASSLWPGMNTEAFF. The CDR3 coding sequence is TGTGCCAGCAGTTTATGGCCGGGGATGAACACTGAAGCTTTCTTT. The V and J genes are TRBV27 and TRBJ1-1; D unresolved. CDR3 length: 15 amino acids. CDR1 is MNHEY and CDR2 is SMNVEV in the germline V gene (reference sequence). Trimming removed 1 base from V and 0 bases from J, with 9 bases in between.

This clonotype has a handful of counts. The chain recombines TRBV27 with TRBJ2-7; TRBD1 aligns across 8 bases. The germline gives CDR1 MNHEY, CDR2 SMNVEV (reference sequence). The CDR3 length is 18 residues. The J segment lost 0 bases and the V segment lost 2 bases, leaving 12 bases of the junction unmatched. CDR3 in amino acids: CASSLRTGPDYHSYEQYF. CDR3 nucleotides: TGTGCCAGCAGTTTAAGGACAGGGCCAGACTACCACTCCTACGAGCAGTACTTC.

This clonotype was counted only a few times. This sequence joins TRBV18 and TRBJ2-3; perhaps TRBD2 as D (5 bases). Looked up from germline, CDR1 is KGHSH and CDR2 is LQKENI. V dropped 2 bases and J dropped 6 bases, with 24 bases sitting between them. CDR3 length: 18 amino acids. Written as DNA, the CDR3 is TGTGCCAGCTCACCAAGGTTGAGAGCTAGCCTGGCTGGGGATACGCAGTATTTT. Translated: CASSPRLRASLAGDTQYF.

The chain carries TRBV7-3 and TRBJ1-6; D perhaps matches TRBD1 (5 bases). CDR1 is SGHTA, CDR2 FQGTGA, per germline. V was shortened by 1 base and J by 9 bases, with 10 bases between the two germline ends. The CDR3 consists of 14 residues. Here the CDR3 DNA reads TGTGCCAGCAGCTTAAGCCAGGGAGTTTCACCCCTCCACTTT. It specifies CASSLSQGVSPLHF.

The rearrangement uses TRBV7-9 and TRBJ2-7, with D unresolved. Trimming stripped 5 bases from V and 4 bases from J, with 9 bases between. The germline gives CDR1 SEHNR, CDR2 FQNEAQ (reference sequence). This CDR3 is built from 12 residues. CDR3 DNA sequence: TGTGCCAGCAGCAATCAAGGGTACGAGCAGTACTTC. Protein: CASSNQGYEQYF.

The rearrangement links TRBV9 to TRBJ2-1, with 11 bases aligning to TRBD2. The CDR3 length is 16 residues. V trimming: 0 bases; J trimming: 9 bases; junction bases outside the gene matches: 8. Germline V gene data show CDR1 as SGDLS and CDR2 as YYNGEE. The CDR3 reads CASSVVRLAGTSEQFF. CDR3 sequence (DNA): TGTGCCAGCAGCGTAGTGCGACTAGCGGGAACCTCTGAGCAGTTCTTC. The full variable domain, rest sourced from reference TRBV9 and TRBJ2-1, is DSGVTQTPKHLITATGQRVTLRCSPRSGDLSVYWYQQSLDQGLQFLIQYYNGEERAKGNILERFSAQQFPDLHSELNLSSLELGDSALYFCASSVVRLAGTSEQFFGPGTRLTVL.

This clonotype was seen only a few times. This chain links TRBV4-1 with TRBJ1-5; TRBD1 matches 7 bases. Per the germline V gene, CDR1 is MGHRA and CDR2 is YSYEKL. The CDR3 loop spans 16 amino acids. With 0 bases clipped from V and 9 bases from J, the junction kept 11 bases outside the gene matches. The CDR3 spells CASSQDAKGALWPQHF. The CDR3 nucleotides read TGCGCCAGCAGCCAAGATGCAAAGGGGGCTCTTTGGCCCCAGCATTTT.

The chain combines TRBV10-3 with TRBJ2-3; D remains ambiguous. In germline, CDR1 is ENHRY, CDR2 SYGVKD. The CDR3 is 16 residues long. The V gene lost 0 bases and the J gene lost 1 base, with 11 bases spanning the gap. CDR3 protein: CAISESTGPGTDTQYF. The CDR3 DNA is TGTGCCATCAGTGAGTCAACCGGGCCCGGCACAGATACGCAGTATTTT.

The chain couples TRBV3-1 to TRBJ2-2, with TRBD1 as a possible D gene (6 bases). Trimming removed 6 bases at V and 4 bases at J, with 21 bases between. Germline loops: CDR1 LGHDT, CDR2 YNNKEL (reference sequence). The CDR3 totals 17 residues. In DNA, the CDR3 is TGTGCCAGCAGAAGGGATACAGGGTTCAAGTTCACCGGGGAGCTGTTTTTT. Residues: CASRRDTGFKFTGELFF.

This clonotype was detected only a few times. The chain employs TRBV6-1 and TRBJ2-3, with 15 bases fitting TRBD2. CDR3 length: 17 residues. In germline, CDR1 is MNHNS, CDR2 SASEGT. Trimming removed 6 bases from V and 6 bases from J; junction bases left unmatched: 10. The CDR3 region is CASRRPGLAGGRDTQYF. CDR3 in DNA: TGTGCCAGCAGGCGCCCGGGACTAGCGGGAGGACGGGATACGCAGTATTTT.

The chain uses TRBV11-2 and TRBJ2-2; D not certain. This CDR3 comprises 14 residues. Germline V lookup: CDR1 SGHAT, CDR2 FQNNGV. V lost 1 base and J lost 7, with 10 bases in between. The CDR3 coding sequence is TGTGCCAGCAGCTTAGGAGGATCCGGCGGGGAGCTGTTTTTT. Translation gives CASSLGGSGGELFF.

Many counts were recorded for this clonotype. The chain carries TRBV4-2 and TRBJ2-7; D gene uncertain. The CDR3 length is 13 residues. Between the trimmed V and J ends, which lost 3 bases and 4 bases, there was a span of 10 bases. Germline lookup yields CDR1 LGHNA and CDR2 YNFKEQ. The CDR3 DNA is TGTGCCAGCAGCCAGGAGTTCTTTTACGAGCAGTACTTC. This encodes CASSQEFFYEQYF.

The J gene is TRBJ2-5, the V gene TRBV18; D is unresolved. The V end lost 5 bases, the J end lost 4 bases, and 11 bases lay between the germline ends. CDR3 length: 13 amino acids. Germline CDR1 is KGHSH and CDR2 is LQKENI. The CDR3 nucleotides are TGTGCCAGCTCATCCGGCTGGGGAGAGACCCAGTACTTC. Translating it yields CASSSGWGETQYF. Looking up the rest from reference TRBV18 and TRBJ2-5 gives the full variable domain: NAGVMQNPRHLVRRRGQEARLRCSPMKGHSHVYWYRQLPEEGLKFMVYLQKENIIDESGMPKERFSAEFPKEGPSILRIQQVVRGDSAAYFCASSSGWGETQYFGPGTRLLVL.

The table lists this clonotype with a few counts. The chain joins TRBV29-1 to TRBJ1-1; 9 bases align to TRBD1. Trimming removed 4 bases from V and 4 bases from J; junction bases left unmatched: 10. Germline V lookup: CDR1 SQVTM, CDR2 ANQGSEA. This CDR3 comprises 15 residues. The CDR3 sequence is CSVAHRGRGVTEAFF. The CDR3 bases are TGCAGCGTTGCCCACAGGGGGCGCGGGGTCACTGAAGCTTTCTTT.

This clonotype was seen just once. This chain connects TRBV12-3 or TRBV12-4 to TRBJ1-5; 7 bases fit TRBD1. The CDR3 sequence is 17 residues long. V shed 6 bases, J shed 0 bases, and the junction held 11 bases outside the gene matches. CDR3 DNA: TGTGCCAGCAGCCCCAAGACAGGGAGATATAGCAATCAGCCCCAGCATTTT. Residues: CASSPKTGRYSNQPQHF.

The chain uses TRBV14 and TRBJ2-1, with 7 nucleotides matching TRBD2. J was trimmed by 7 bases and V by 2 bases; bases with no gene match: 14. CDR3 length equals 17 residues. Germline CDR1 is SGHDN and CDR2 is FVKESK. CDR3 loop: CASSQRVERGRGNEQFF. The CDR3 coding sequence is TGTGCCAGCAGCCAAAGGGTAGAGCGGGGCCGCGGAAATGAGCAGTTCTTC.

There are a few counts of this clonotype. The chain has TRBV5-1 and TRBJ1-4; no clear D gene. The CDR3 length is 15 residues. Germline V CDR1 and CDR2: SGHRS, YFSETQ. Deletions cut 0 bases from V and 4 bases from J, with 10 bases between. The CDR3 spells CASSLVAGGNEKLFF. DNA of the CDR3: TGCGCCAGCAGCTTGGTGGCAGGAGGTAATGAAAAACTGTTTTTT.

The chain uses TRBV7-6 and TRBJ2-2, with 7 positions matching TRBD2. V lost 0 bases and J lost 1; bases outside the gene matches: 5. Germline V lookup: CDR1 SGHVS, CDR2 FNYEAQ. The CDR3 runs to 17 residues. CDR3 DNA sequence: TGTGCCAGCAGCTTAGCGATTCTAGCGGAGAACACCGGGGAGCTGTTTTTT. The encoded protein is CASSLAILAENTGELFF.

The chain uses TRBV3-1 and TRBJ1-1; tentatively, D is TRBD1 (6 bases). This CDR3 region has 14 residues. V dropped 2 bases and J dropped 10 bases, with 17 bases sitting between them. Germline-derived CDR1 and CDR2 are LGHDT and YNNKEL (reference sequence). The CDR3 is CASSQLPGGGRAFF. CDR3 nucleotides: TGTGCCAGCAGCCAACTCCCCGGGGGCGGAAGAGCTTTCTTT.

This clonotype was seen only a few times. This chain uses TRBV7-9 with TRBJ2-1, with 9 bases matching TRBD2. The V gene end was trimmed by 6 bases and the J gene end by 7 bases; junction bases not matched to a gene: 7. The CDR3 is made up of 14 amino acids. Germline values: CDR1 SEHNR, CDR2 FQNEAQ (reference sequence). CDR3 bases: TGTGCCAGCAGGGATAGCGGGAGACAGAATGAGCAGTTCTTC. Its protein product is CASRDSGRQNEQFF.

In nucleotides, the CDR3 is TGTGCCAGCAGTTTCGGCAGCTCCTATAATTCACCCCTCCACTTT. Protein sequence: CASSFGSSYNSPLHF. The rearrangement links TRBV27 to TRBJ1-6; D is uncertain. The V end was cut by 3 bases, the J end by 0 bases, with 6 bases between. The CDR3 runs 15 residues. CDR1 and CDR2 from the germline V gene are MNHEY and SMNVEV (reference sequence).

This clonotype was seen many times. J is TRBJ2-1 and V is TRBV11-2, with D perhaps being TRBD1 or TRBD2 (6 bases each). V lost 0 bases and J lost 6, with 21 bases in between. The CDR3 extends over 18 amino acids. Germline CDR1 SGHAT, CDR2 FQNNGV. DNA of the CDR3: TGTGCCAGCAGCTTAGATCGGGGGCGGCGGGTATCATCCAATGAGCAGTTCTTC. The encoded protein is CASSLDRGRRVSSNEQFF.